These T cell receptor beta chains were read from a single sample in a study of Graves' ophthalmopathy and Graves' hyperthyroidism. TCRdb reanalysed the multiplex PCR reads using MiXCR and keeps one entry per CDR3 protein. Of over a million distinct CDR3 sequences listed, about 36% are singletons. Sequenced material: peripheral blood or thyroid tissue (not recorded which). Receptors originate from an adult man with Graves' hyperthyroidism. Each CDR3 is given with its conserved first and last residue. Each record gives: CDR3 DNA, CDR3 protein, D gene, clone size, V gene, J gene. D genes are given only for firm matches. Some rows have no size entry. The others give once, few or many, or a class for an expanded clone.

cdr3_nt: TGCAGTGCCTCGCCCCCCCTAGCGGGAATCGGAGAGACCCAGTACTTC; cdr3_aa: CSASPPLAGIGETQYF; d_call: TRBD2; clone_size: NA; v_call: TRBV20-1; j_call: TRBJ2-5
cdr3_nt: TGTGCCAGCAGCTTAGTTTGGGGGGGGCCGGGACAGGGTTTCCATCAGCCCCAGCATTTT; cdr3_aa: CASSLVWGGPGQGFHQPQHF; d_call: TRBD1; clone_size: NA; v_call: TRBV7-8; j_call: TRBJ1-5
cdr3_nt: TGTGCCAGCAGCCCCAGAGTGCAGTACTTC; cdr3_aa: CASSPRVQYF; d_call: NA; clone_size: NA; v_call: TRBV7-2; j_call: TRBJ2-7
cdr3_nt: TGTGCCACCAGCGCGGACAGGAACACTGAAGCTTTCTTT; cdr3_aa: CATSADRNTEAFF; d_call: NA; clone_size: many; v_call: TRBV15; j_call: TRBJ1-1
cdr3_nt: TGTGCCAGCAGCTTAGGTCTAGGGACAGGGGGGGCTGGAAACACCATATATTTT; cdr3_aa: CASSLGLGTGGAGNTIYF; d_call: TRBD1; clone_size: few; v_call: TRBV7-2; j_call: TRBJ1-3
cdr3_nt: TGTGCCAGCAGCTCACAGGGGTTCGACACCGGGGAGCTGTTTTTT; cdr3_aa: CASSSQGFDTGELFF; d_call: TRBD1; clone_size: once; v_call: TRBV7-3; j_call: TRBJ2-2
cdr3_nt: TGTGCCAGCAGTTTGGACCCACGCCCCCAGCATTTT; cdr3_aa: CASSLDPRPQHF; d_call: NA; clone_size: NA; v_call: TRBV27; j_call: TRBJ1-5
cdr3_nt: TGCAGTGCCCTGGGACGGACCTACGAGCAGTACTTC; cdr3_aa: CSALGRTYEQYF; d_call: NA; clone_size: once; v_call: TRBV20-1; j_call: TRBJ2-7
cdr3_nt: TGTGCCAGCAGCTTAGCGGGGACTGGAGGAAGCAATCAGCCCCAGCATTTT; cdr3_aa: CASSLAGTGGSNQPQHF; d_call: NA; clone_size: many; v_call: TRBV7-2; j_call: TRBJ1-5
cdr3_nt: TGTGCCAGCAGTTATATTATCGGACTAGCGCGTACCTACGAGCAGTACTTC; cdr3_aa: CASSYIIGLARTYEQYF; d_call: TRBD2; clone_size: NA; v_call: TRBV12-3/TRBV12-4; j_call: TRBJ2-7
cdr3_nt: TGTGCCAGCAGTTCCGGACTAGCTACTCCCGAGCAGTACTTC; cdr3_aa: CASSSGLATPEQYF; d_call: TRBD2; clone_size: NA; v_call: TRBV12-3/TRBV12-4; j_call: TRBJ2-7
cdr3_nt: TGCAGTGCGGCAGACGGGTGGGGGGACCAGCCCCAGCATTTT; cdr3_aa: CSAADGWGDQPQHF; d_call: NA; clone_size: many; v_call: TRBV20-1; j_call: TRBJ1-5
cdr3_nt: TGTGCCAGCAGCCCTTGGACAGGCCTCCCTAATGAAAAACTGTTTTTT; cdr3_aa: CASSPWTGLPNEKLFF; d_call: TRBD1; clone_size: NA; v_call: TRBV9; j_call: TRBJ1-4
cdr3_nt: TGCAGCGTTGAGTCGAGCCTAGCGGGAAGTGAGCAGTACTTC; cdr3_aa: CSVESSLAGSEQYF; d_call: TRBD2; clone_size: many; v_call: TRBV29-1; j_call: TRBJ2-7
cdr3_nt: TGTGCCAGCAGCTTCCAGGCCACTGAAGCTTTCTTT; cdr3_aa: CASSFQATEAFF; d_call: NA; clone_size: many; v_call: TRBV5-6; j_call: TRBJ1-1
cdr3_nt: TGTGCCAGCAGCCAAGGGGGGCGGAAAAACACCTATGGCTACACCTTC; cdr3_aa: CASSQGGRKNTYGYTF; d_call: NA; clone_size: few; v_call: TRBV12-3/TRBV12-4; j_call: TRBJ1-2
cdr3_nt: TGTGCCAGCAGCTTAGAAGCGGGGGGCAGGGGTAATGAAAAACTGTTTTTT; cdr3_aa: CASSLEAGGRGNEKLFF; d_call: NA; clone_size: NA; v_call: TRBV7-2; j_call: TRBJ1-4
cdr3_nt: TGTGCCAGCAGAGCACAGGGGGGCCCCTACGAGCAGTACTTC; cdr3_aa: CASRAQGGPYEQYF; d_call: TRBD1; clone_size: many; v_call: TRBV7-8; j_call: TRBJ2-7
cdr3_nt: TGTGCCAGCAGCGTAGGGACGTTGAGCTCCTACGAGCAGTACTTC; cdr3_aa: CASSVGTLSSYEQYF; d_call: NA; clone_size: NA; v_call: TRBV9; j_call: TRBJ2-7
cdr3_nt: TGTGCCAGCAGCCATACCAACGGAAGATCTAATTCACCCCTCCACTTT; cdr3_aa: CASSHTNGRSNSPLHF; d_call: NA; clone_size: few; v_call: TRBV5-8; j_call: TRBJ1-6
cdr3_nt: TGTGCCAGCAGCCCGACAGGGGCGGCCGGCACCGGGGAGCTGTTTTTT; cdr3_aa: CASSPTGAAGTGELFF; d_call: TRBD1; clone_size: NA; v_call: TRBV9; j_call: TRBJ2-2
cdr3_nt: TGTGCCAATAGCGAGGGCGGGAAGCTGTTTTTT; cdr3_aa: CANSEGGKLFF; d_call: NA; clone_size: few; v_call: TRBV2; j_call: TRBJ2-2
cdr3_nt: TGCAGCTTGGACAGGGGGCCTGGCTACACCTTC; cdr3_aa: CSLDRGPGYTF; d_call: TRBD1; clone_size: NA; v_call: TRBV29-1; j_call: TRBJ1-2
cdr3_nt: TGTGCCAGTAGCGAGAGTCAGTGGGAGACCCAGTACTTC; cdr3_aa: CASSESQWETQYF; d_call: NA; clone_size: NA; v_call: TRBV19; j_call: TRBJ2-5
cdr3_nt: TGCAGTGCTAGATCCGGGACAGGGTTTTCTCAGCCCCAGCATTTT; cdr3_aa: CSARSGTGFSQPQHF; d_call: TRBD1; clone_size: many; v_call: TRBV20-1; j_call: TRBJ1-5
cdr3_nt: TGTGCCAGCAGCCGCCGCGCAGGAGTATTAGACGGGGAGCTGTTTTTT; cdr3_aa: CASSRRAGVLDGELFF; d_call: NA; clone_size: many; v_call: TRBV7-3; j_call: TRBJ2-2
cdr3_nt: TGTGCCAGCTCACCAGAGGGGACCTACTATGGCTACACCTTC; cdr3_aa: CASSPEGTYYGYTF; d_call: NA; clone_size: NA; v_call: TRBV18; j_call: TRBJ1-2
cdr3_nt: TGTGCCAGCAGCAGCTGGGCCAACACTGAAGCTTTCTTT; cdr3_aa: CASSSWANTEAFF; d_call: NA; clone_size: few; v_call: TRBV6-5; j_call: TRBJ1-1
cdr3_nt: TGTGCCAGCAGTCGGGACATGGGCACCGGGGAGCTGTTTTTT; cdr3_aa: CASSRDMGTGELFF; d_call: NA; clone_size: NA; v_call: TRBV6-2/TRBV6-3; j_call: TRBJ2-2
cdr3_nt: TGCAGTGCTAGGGGAGGCACGGGAGGCGAGCAGTACTTC; cdr3_aa: CSARGGTGGEQYF; d_call: TRBD2; clone_size: many; v_call: TRBV20-1; j_call: TRBJ2-7
cdr3_nt: TGTGCCAGCAGTACCGGGACAGGGGACACTGAAGCTTTCTTT; cdr3_aa: CASSTGTGDTEAFF; d_call: TRBD1; clone_size: few; v_call: TRBV27; j_call: TRBJ1-1
cdr3_nt: TGCGCCAGCAGCCAAGGGGAGGCAACAGAGCAGTACTTC; cdr3_aa: CASSQGEATEQYF; d_call: NA; clone_size: NA; v_call: TRBV4-1; j_call: TRBJ2-7
cdr3_nt: TGTGCCAGCAGGCCCGATTATGGCTACACCTTC; cdr3_aa: CASRPDYGYTF; d_call: NA; clone_size: many; v_call: TRBV6-1; j_call: TRBJ1-2
cdr3_nt: TGCAGCGTTGGCAGGGGTGACACCGGGGAGCTGTTTTTT; cdr3_aa: CSVGRGDTGELFF; d_call: NA; clone_size: many; v_call: TRBV29-1; j_call: TRBJ2-2
cdr3_nt: TGTGCCTCTCAGGCTACAGGGAAACCCGAGCAGTACTTC; cdr3_aa: CASQATGKPEQYF; d_call: NA; clone_size: few; v_call: TRBV15; j_call: TRBJ2-7
cdr3_nt: TGTGCCAGCCTAGCGGGACATTCGAGCTCCTACGAGCAGTACTTC; cdr3_aa: CASLAGHSSSYEQYF; d_call: TRBD2; clone_size: few; v_call: TRBV6-6; j_call: TRBJ2-7
cdr3_nt: TGTGCCACGGGAACCGAACAGGGAAAAGAGACCCAGTACTTC; cdr3_aa: CATGTEQGKETQYF; d_call: NA; clone_size: NA; v_call: TRBV24-1; j_call: TRBJ2-5
cdr3_nt: TGTGCCAGTAGTCTCAGGGTCGACCCTTATGGCTACACCTTC; cdr3_aa: CASSLRVDPYGYTF; d_call: NA; clone_size: many; v_call: TRBV19; j_call: TRBJ1-2
cdr3_nt: TGTGCCAGCTCACCACCCGGGGGATTCCAGCATTTT; cdr3_aa: CASSPPGGFQHF; d_call: NA; clone_size: NA; v_call: TRBV18; j_call: TRBJ1-5
cdr3_nt: TGTGCCAGCAGTACAAGTAGCGGGGGGTTGGAGACCCAGTACTTC; cdr3_aa: CASSTSSGGLETQYF; d_call: TRBD2; clone_size: NA; v_call: TRBV7-2; j_call: TRBJ2-5